This T cell receptor (beta chain) originates from a study of blood T cell repertoires in COVID-19. Study context: The United States, Italy and Spain were the sources of the acute and convalescent COVID-19 samples.

Per the original data handling: Amplification with reference gene primers provided the estimates of nucleated cell counts. Measured with immunoSEQ multiplex PCR; TCRdb has only the in-frame clones, and not every one. The DNA was the basis for D and trimming; V, J and clone size are from that table. Counted here are approximately 270,000 clones, about 85% occurring once; the ten biggest clones make up about 1%. During active infection, Seattle patients enrolled and were then monitored through disease. CDR3 size: 13 residues. V was shortened by 6 bases and J by 6 bases, with 17 bases between the two germline ends. Germline loops: CDR1 SQVTM, CDR2 ANQGSEA.

The source is a human donor with COVID-19, enrolled during active disease. The donor label of this sample is uncertain. Sequencing input: peripheral blood. The genes are TRBV29-1 and TRBJ2-5; D is perhaps TRBD1 (6 bases). The CDR3 nucleotides are TGCAGCGTACTCATAACAGGGATCCAGACCCAGTACTTC. Translation: CSVLITGIQTQYF.